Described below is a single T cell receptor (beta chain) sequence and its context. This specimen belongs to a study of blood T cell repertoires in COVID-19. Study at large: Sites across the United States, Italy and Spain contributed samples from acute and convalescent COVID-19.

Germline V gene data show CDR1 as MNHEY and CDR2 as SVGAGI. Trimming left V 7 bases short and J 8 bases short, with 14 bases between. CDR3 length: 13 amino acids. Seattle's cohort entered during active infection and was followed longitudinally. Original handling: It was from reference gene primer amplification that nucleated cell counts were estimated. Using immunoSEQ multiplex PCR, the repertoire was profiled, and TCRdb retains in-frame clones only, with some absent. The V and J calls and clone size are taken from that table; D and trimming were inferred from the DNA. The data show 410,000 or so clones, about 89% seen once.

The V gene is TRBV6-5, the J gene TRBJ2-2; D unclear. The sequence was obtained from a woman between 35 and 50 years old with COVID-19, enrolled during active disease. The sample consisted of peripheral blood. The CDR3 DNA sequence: TGTGCCAGCACTCCGGAACGAGGTGGGGAGCTGTTTTTT. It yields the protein CASTPERGGELFF.